The clone carrying this TCR beta chain has a count of ten or more. The antigen remains undetermined. Described time point: sample taken at primary tumor resection. Sequencing covered unsorted whole RNA taken from tumor, nontumor lung or frozen PBMC. The data are from a study of spatial heterogeneity in lung cancer. This CDR3 region has 13 residues. Germline V CDR1 and CDR2: SNHLY, FYNNEI. Trimming pared 8 bases from V and 2 bases from J, leaving 13 bases between. TCRdb re-called the 5' RACE reads through MiXCR, storing one row per CDR3 protein. Here the sample spans 6,600 or so distinct CDR3 sequences, over 8.5% being singletons. Study results and limitations: Tumor mutation counts were tracked by expanded intratumoral alpha and beta TCR counts.

Sequenced here: lung tumor tissue, sampled at surgery. The clonotype originates from a female donor with early-stage non-small cell lung cancer. V is TRBV2 and J is TRBJ2-7; tentatively, D is TRBD2 (5 bases). The CDR3 protein is CASDMGRPYEQYF. CDR3 bases: TGTGCCAGCGACATGGGGAGACCCTACGAGCAGTACTTC.